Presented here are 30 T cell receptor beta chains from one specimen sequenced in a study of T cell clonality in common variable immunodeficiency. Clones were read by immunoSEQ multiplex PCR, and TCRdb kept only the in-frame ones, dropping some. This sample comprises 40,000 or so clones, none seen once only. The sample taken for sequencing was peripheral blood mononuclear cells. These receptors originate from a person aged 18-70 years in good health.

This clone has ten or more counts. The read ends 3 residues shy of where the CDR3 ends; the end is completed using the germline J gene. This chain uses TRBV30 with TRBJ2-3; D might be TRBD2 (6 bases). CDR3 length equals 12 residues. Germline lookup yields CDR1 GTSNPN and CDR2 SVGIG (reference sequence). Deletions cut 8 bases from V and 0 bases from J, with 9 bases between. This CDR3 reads CAGAGSTDTQYF. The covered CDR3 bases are TGTGCCGGCGCGGGGAGCACAGATACG.

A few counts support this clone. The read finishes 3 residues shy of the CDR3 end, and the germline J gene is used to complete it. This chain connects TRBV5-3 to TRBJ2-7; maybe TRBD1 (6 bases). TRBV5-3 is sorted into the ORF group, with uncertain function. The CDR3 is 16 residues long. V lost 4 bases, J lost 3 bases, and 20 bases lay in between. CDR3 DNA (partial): TGTGCCAGAAGCCCGGAACAGGGAACACGTAACTACGAG. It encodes CARSPEQGTRNYE. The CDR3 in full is CARSPEQGTRNYEQYF.

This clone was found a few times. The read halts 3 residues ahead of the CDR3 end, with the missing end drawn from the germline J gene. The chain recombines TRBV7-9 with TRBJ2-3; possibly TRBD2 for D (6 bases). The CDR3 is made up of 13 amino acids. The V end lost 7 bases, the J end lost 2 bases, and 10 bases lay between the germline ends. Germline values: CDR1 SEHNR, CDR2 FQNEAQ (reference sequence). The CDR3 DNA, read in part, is TGTGCCAGCAAGGCGGGATCCACAGATACG. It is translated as CASKAGSTDT. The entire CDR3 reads CASKAGSTDTQYF.

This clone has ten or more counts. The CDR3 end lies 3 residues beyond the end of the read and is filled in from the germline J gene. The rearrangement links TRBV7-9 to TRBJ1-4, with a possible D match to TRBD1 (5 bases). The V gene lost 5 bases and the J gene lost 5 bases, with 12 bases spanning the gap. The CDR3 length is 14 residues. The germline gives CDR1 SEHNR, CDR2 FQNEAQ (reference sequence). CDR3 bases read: TGTGCCAGCAGCCCCCAGCGGGACAATGAAAAA. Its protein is CASSPQRDNEK. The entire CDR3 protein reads CASSPQRDNEKLFF.

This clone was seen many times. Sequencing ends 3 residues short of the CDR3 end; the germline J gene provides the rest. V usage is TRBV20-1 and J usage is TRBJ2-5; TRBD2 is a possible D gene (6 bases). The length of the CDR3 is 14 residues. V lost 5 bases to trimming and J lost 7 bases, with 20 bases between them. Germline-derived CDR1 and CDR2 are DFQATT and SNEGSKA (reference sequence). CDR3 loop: CSASRGTPSGTQYF. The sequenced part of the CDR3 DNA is TGCAGTGCTTCCCGGGGGACTCCCTCGGGGACC.

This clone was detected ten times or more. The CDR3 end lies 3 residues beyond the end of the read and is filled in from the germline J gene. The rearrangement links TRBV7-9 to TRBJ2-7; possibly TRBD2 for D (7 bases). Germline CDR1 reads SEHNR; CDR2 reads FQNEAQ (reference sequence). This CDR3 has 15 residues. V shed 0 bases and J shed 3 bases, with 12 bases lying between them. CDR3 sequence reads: CASSLAGGAFYEQYF. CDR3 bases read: TGTGCCAGCAGCTTAGCGGGGGGGGCCTTCTACGAG. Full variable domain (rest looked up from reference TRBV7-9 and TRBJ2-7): DTGVSQNPRHKITKRGQNVTFRCDPISEHNRLYWYRQTLGQGPEFLTYFQNEAQLEKSRLLSDRFSAERPKGSFSTLEIQRTEQGDSAMYLCASSLAGGAFYEQYFGPGTRLTVT.

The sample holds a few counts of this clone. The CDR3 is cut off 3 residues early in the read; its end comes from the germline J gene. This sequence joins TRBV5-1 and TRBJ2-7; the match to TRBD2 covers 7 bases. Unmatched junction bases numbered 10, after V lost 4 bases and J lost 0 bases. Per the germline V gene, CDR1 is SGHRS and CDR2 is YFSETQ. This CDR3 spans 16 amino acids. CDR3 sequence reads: CASSMPSGGSSYEQYF. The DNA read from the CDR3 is TGCGCCAGCAGCATGCCTTCCGGGGGGAGCTCCTACGAG.

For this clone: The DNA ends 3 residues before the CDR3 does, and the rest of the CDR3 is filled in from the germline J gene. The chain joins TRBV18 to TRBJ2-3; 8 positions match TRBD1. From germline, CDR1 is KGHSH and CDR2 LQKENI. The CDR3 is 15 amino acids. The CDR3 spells CASSLAGGGNQPQYF. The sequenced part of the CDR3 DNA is TGTGCCAGCTCACTCGCAGGGGGCGGGAATCAGCCG. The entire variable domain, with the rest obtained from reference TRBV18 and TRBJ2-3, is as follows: NAGVMQNPRHLVRRRGQEARLRCSPMKGHSHVYWYRQLPEEGLKFMVYLQKENIIDESGMPKERFSAEFPKEGPSILRIQQVVRGDSAAYFCASSLAGGGNQPQYFGPGTRLTVL.

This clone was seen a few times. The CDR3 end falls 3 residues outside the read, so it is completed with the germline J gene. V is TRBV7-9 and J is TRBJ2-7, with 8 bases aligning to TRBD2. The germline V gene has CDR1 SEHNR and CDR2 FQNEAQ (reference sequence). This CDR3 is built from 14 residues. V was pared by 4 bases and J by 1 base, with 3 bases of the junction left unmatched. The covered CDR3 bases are TGTGCCAGCAGCTATACTAGCGGATCCTACGAG. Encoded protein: CASSYTSGSYE. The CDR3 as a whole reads CASSYTSGSYEQYF.

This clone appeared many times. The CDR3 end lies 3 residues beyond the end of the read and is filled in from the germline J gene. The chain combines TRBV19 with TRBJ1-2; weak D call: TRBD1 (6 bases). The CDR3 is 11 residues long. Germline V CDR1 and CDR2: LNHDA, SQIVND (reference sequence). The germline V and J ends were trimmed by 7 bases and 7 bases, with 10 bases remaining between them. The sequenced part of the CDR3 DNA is TGTGCCAGTACCATGACAGGTGGC. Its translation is CASTMTGG. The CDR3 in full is CASTMTGGYTF.

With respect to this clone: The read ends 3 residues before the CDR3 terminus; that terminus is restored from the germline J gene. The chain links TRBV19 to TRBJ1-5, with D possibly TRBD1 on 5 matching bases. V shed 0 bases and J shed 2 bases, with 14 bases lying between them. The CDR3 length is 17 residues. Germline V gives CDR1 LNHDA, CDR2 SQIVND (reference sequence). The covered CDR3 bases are TGTGCCAGTAGTATAGATCCAGGGATGGTGGGCAATCAGCCC. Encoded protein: CASSIDPGMVGNQP. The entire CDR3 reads CASSIDPGMVGNQPQHF.

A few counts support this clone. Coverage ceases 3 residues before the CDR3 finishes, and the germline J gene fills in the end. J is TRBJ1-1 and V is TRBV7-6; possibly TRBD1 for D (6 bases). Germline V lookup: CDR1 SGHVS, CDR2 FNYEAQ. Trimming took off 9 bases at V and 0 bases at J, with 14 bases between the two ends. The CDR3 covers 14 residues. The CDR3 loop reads CASKQGGVNTEAFF. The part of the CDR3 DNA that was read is TGTGCCAGTAAACAGGGAGGGGTGAACACTGAA.

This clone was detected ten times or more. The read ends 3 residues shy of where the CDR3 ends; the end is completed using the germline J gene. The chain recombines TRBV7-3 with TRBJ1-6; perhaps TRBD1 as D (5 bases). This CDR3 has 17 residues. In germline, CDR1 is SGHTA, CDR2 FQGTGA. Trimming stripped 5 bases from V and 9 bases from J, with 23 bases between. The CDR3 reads CASSPGDGGEPSSPLHF. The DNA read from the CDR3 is TGTGCCAGCAGCCCGGGGGATGGGGGAGAGCCAAGTTCACCC.

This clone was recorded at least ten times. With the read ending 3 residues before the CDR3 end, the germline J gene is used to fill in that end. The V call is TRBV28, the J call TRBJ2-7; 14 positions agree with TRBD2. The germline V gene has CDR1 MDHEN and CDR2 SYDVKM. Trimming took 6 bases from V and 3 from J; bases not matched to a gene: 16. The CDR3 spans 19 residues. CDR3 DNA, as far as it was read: TGTGCCAGCAGGTTGGGCCTCGGGACTAGCGGGAGTAGGAGCTACGAG. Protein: CASRLGLGTSGSRSYE. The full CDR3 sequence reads CASRLGLGTSGSRSYEQYF.

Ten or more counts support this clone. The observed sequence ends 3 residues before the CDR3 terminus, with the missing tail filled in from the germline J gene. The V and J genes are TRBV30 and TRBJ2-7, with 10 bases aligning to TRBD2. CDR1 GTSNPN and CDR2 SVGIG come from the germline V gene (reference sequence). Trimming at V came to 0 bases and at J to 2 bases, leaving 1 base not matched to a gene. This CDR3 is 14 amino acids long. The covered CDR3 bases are TGTGCCTGGAGTGTAGCGGGAGGGCCCTACGAG. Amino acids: CAWSVAGGPYE. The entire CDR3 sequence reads CAWSVAGGPYEQYF.

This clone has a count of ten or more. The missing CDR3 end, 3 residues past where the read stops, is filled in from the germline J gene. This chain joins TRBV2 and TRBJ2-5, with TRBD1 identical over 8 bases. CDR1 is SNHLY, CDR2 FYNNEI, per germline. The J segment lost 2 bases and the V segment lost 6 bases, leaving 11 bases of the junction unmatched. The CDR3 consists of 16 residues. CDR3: CASSASIGQGQETQYF. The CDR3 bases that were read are TGTGCCAGCAGCGCGAGCATAGGACAGGGACAAGAGACC. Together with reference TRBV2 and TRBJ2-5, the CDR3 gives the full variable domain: EPEVTQTPSHQVTQMGQEVILRCVPISNHLYFYWYRQILGQKVEFLVSFYNNEISEKSEIFDDQFSVERPDGSNFTLKIRSTKLEDSAMYFCASSASIGQGQETQYFGPGTRLLVL.

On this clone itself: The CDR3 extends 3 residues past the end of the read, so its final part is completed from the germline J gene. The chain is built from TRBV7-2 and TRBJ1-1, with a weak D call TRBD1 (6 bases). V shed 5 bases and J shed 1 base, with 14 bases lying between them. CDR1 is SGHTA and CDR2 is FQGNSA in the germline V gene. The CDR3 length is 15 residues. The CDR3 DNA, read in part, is TGTGCCAGCAGCCATACTCAGGGGCCGAACACTGAA. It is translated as CASSHTQGPNTE. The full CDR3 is CASSHTQGPNTEAFF.

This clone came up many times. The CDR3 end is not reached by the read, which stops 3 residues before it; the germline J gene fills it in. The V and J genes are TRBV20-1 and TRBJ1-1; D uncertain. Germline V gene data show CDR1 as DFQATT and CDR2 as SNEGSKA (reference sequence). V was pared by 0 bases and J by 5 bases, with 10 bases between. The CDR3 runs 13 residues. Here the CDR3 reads CSARDRGVTEAFF. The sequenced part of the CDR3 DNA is TGCAGTGCTAGAGACCGGGGAGTGACTGAA.

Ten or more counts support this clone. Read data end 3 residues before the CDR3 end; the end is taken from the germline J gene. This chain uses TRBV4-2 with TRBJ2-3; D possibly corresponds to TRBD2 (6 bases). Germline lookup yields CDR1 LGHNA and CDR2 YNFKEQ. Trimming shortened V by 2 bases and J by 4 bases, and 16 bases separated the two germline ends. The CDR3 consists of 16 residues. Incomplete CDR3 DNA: TGTGCCAGCAGCCAATCGGCTTTAGGCGGGGCAGATACG. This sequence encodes CASSQSALGGADT. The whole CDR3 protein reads CASSQSALGGADTQYF.

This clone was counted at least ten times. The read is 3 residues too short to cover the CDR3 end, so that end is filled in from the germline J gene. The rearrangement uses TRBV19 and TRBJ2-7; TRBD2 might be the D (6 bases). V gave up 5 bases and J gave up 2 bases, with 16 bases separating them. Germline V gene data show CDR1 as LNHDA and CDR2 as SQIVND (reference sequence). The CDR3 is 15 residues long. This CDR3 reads CASSPISGSTYEQYF. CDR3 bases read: TGTGCCAGTAGTCCAATAAGCGGGTCAACCTACGAG.

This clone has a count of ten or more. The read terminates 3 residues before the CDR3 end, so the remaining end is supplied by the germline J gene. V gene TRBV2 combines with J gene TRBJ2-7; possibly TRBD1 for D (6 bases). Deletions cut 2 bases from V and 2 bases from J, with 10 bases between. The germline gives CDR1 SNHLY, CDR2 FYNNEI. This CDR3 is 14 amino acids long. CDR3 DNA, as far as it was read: TGTGCCAGCAGTGAATGGGGGCCGACCTACGAG. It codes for CASSEWGPTYE. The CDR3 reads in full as CASSEWGPTYEQYF.

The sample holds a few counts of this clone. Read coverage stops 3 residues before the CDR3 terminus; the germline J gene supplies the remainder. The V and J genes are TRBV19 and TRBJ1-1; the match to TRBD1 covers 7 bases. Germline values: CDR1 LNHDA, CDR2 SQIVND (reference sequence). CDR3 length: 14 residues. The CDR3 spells CASSFVRGVSEAFF. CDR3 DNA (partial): TGTGCCAGTAGTTTCGTCAGGGGGGTGTCGGAA.

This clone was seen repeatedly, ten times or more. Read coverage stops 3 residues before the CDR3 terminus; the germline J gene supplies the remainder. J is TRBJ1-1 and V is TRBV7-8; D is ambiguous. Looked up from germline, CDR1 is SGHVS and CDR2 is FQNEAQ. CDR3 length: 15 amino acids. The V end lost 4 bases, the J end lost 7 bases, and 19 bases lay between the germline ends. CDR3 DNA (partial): TGTGCCAGCAGCTCCGGATTAGGTAGAAGGGTTGAA. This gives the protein CASSSGLGRRVE. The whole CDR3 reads CASSSGLGRRVEAFF.

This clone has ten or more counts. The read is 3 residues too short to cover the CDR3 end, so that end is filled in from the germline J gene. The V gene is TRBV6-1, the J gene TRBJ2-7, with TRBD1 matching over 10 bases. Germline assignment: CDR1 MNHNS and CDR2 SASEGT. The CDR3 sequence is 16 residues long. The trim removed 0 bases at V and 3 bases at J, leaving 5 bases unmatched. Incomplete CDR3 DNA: TGTGCCAGCAGTGAAGCCGGGACAGGGGTTTTCTACGAG. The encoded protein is CASSEAGTGVFYE. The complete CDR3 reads CASSEAGTGVFYEQYF.

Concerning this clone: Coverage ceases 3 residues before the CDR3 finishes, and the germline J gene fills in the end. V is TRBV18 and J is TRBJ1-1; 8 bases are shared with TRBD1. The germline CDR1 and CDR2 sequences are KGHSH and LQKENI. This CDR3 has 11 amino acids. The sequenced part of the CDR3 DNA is TGTGCCAGCGCTAGGACAGGGATG. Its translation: CASARTGM. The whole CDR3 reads CASARTGMAFF.

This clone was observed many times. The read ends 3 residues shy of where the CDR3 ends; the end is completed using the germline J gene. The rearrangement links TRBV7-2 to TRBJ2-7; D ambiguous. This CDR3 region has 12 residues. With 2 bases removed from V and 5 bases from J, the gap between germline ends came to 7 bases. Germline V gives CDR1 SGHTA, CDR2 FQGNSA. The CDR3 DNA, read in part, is TGTGCCAGCAGCTTACCGGGTAACGAG. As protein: CASSLPGNE. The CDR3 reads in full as CASSLPGNEQYF.

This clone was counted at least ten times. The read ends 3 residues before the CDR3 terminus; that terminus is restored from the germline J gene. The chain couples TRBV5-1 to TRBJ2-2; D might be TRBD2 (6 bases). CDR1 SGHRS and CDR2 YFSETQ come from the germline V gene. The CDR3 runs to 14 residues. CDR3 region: CASSLGQGLTGLFF. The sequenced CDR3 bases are TGCGCCAGCAGCTTGGGCCAGGGACTGACGGGG.

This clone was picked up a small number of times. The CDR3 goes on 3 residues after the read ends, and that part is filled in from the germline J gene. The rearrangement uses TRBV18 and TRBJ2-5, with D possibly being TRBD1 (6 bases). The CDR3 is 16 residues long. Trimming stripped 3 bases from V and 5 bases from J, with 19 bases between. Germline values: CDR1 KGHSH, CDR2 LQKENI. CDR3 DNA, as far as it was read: TGTGCCAGCTCACCCCTTAAATTTACAGGGCCCGAGACC. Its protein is CASSPLKFTGPET. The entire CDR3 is CASSPLKFTGPETQYF.

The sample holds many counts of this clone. The covered CDR3 bases are TGTGCCAGCAGTGCCGGGACTAGCGGGGATGAG. Its translation is CASSAGTSGDE. The full-length CDR3 reads as CASSAGTSGDEQFF. The V call is TRBV2, the J call TRBJ2-1; TRBD2 matches 13 bases. The CDR3 goes on 3 residues after the read ends, and that part is filled in from the germline J gene. Germline V gene lookup returns CDR1 SNHLY and CDR2 FYNNEI. CDR3 length: 14 residues. The V and J ends lost 4 bases and 8 bases, in that order; junction bases with no gene match: 2.

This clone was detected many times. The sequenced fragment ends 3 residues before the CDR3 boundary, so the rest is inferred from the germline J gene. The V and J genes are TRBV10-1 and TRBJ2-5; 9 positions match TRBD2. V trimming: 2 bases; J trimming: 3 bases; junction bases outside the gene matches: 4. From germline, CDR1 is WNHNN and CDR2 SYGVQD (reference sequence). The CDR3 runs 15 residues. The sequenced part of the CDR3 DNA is TGCGCCAGCAGTGAGGTCTCTAGCGGGAAAGAGACC. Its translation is CASSEVSSGKET. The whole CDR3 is CASSEVSSGKETQYF.